Reported below is one T cell receptor beta chain. Its antigen is undetermined. This CDR3 spans 10 amino acids. The germline CDR1 and CDR2 sequences are LNHDA and SQIVND (reference sequence). V shed 9 bases and J shed 1 base, with 3 bases lying between them. The PCR was carried out with 60 Vbeta primers and 13 Jbeta primers. Clones were read by immunoSEQ multiplex PCR, and TCRdb kept only the in-frame ones, dropping some. The sample has tens of thousands of clones; roughly 67% are singletons. These data originate in a study of cytomegalovirus exposure and HLA in healthy donors. Study results and limitations: Because they were indistinguishable, some V segments, including TRBV6-2 and TRBV6-3, were excluded. Cytomegalovirus association was listed for under 200 TCR beta chains.

The clonotype originates from a man in his fifties or sixties in good health and CMV-seronegative. The rearrangement joins TRBV19 to TRBJ1-1; D remains unclear. The source material was PBMCs. CDR3 sequence (DNA): TGTGCCAGCTCGAACACTGAAGCTTTCTTT. It encodes CASSNTEAFF. The variable domain in full, completed from reference TRBV19 and TRBJ1-1, reads DGGITQSPKYLFRKEGQNVTLSCEQNLNHDAMYWYRQDPGQGLRLIYYSQIVNDFQKGDIAEGYSVSREKKESFPLTVTSAQKNPTAFYLCASSNTEAFFGQGTRLTVV.